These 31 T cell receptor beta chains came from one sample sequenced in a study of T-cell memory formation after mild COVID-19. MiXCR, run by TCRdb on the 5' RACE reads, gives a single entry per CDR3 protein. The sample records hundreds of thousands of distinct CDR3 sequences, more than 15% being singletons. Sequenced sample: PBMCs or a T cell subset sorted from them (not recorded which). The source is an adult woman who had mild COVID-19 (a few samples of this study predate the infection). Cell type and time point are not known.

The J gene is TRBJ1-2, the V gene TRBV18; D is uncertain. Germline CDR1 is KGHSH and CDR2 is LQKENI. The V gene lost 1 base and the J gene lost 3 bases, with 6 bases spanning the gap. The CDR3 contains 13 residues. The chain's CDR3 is CASSPQRDYGYTF. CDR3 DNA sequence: TGTGCCAGCTCACCACAGAGAGACTATGGCTACACCTTC.

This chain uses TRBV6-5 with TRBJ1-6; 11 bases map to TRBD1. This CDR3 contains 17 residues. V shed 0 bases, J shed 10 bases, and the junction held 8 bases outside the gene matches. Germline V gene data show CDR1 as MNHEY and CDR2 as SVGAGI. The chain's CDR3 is CASSYSRTGGYGSPLHF. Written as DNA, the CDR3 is TGTGCCAGCAGTTACTCCAGGACAGGGGGCTATGGATCACCCCTCCACTTT.

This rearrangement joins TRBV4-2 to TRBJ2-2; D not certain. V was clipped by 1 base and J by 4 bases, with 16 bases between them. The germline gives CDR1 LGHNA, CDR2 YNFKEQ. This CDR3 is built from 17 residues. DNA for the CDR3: TGTGCCAGCAGCCAAGTTTCTACGGTAATCTCCACCGGGGAGCTGTTTTTT. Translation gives CASSQVSTVISTGELFF.

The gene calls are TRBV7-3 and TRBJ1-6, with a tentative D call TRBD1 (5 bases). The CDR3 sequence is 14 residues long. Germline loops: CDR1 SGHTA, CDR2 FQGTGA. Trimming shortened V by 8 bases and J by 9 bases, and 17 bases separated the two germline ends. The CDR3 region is CASAQGFDGSPLHF. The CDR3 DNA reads TGTGCCAGCGCCCAGGGCTTCGACGGTTCACCCCTCCACTTT.

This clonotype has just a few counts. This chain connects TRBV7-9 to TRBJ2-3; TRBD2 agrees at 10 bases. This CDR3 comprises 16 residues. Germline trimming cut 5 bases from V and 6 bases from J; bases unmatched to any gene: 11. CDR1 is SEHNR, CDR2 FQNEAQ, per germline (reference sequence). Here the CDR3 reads CASSPKAGGPADTQYF. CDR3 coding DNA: TGTGCCAGCAGCCCAAAAGCGGGAGGGCCGGCCGATACGCAGTATTTT.

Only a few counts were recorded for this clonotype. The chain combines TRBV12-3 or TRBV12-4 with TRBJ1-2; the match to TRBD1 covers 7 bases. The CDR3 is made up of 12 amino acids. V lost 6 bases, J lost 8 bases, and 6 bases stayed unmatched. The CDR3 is CASRKQGSGYTF. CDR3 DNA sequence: TGTGCCAGCAGGAAACAGGGGTCCGGCTACACCTTC.

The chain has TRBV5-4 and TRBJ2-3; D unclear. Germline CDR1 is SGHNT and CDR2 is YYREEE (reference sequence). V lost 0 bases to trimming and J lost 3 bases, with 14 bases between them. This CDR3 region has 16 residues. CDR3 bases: TGTGCCAGCAGCTTGGGGGGTGGTAGCCGTACAGATACGCAGTATTTT. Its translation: CASSLGGGSRTDTQYF. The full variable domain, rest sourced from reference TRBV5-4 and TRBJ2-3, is ETGVTQSPTHLIKTRGQQVTLRCSSQSGHNTVSWYQQALGQGPQFIFQYYREEENGRGNFPPRFSGLQFPNYSSELNVNALELDDSALYLCASSLGGGSRTDTQYFGPGTRLTVL.

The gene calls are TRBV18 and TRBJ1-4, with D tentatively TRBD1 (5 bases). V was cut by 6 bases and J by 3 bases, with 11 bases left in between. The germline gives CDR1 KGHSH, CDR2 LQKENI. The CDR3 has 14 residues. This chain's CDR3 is CASSPPGANEKLFF. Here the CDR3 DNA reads TGTGCCAGCTCGCCCCCGGGGGCTAATGAAAAACTGTTTTTT. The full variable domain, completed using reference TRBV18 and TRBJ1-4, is NAGVMQNPRHLVRRRGQEARLRCSPMKGHSHVYWYRQLPEEGLKFMVYLQKENIIDESGMPKERFSAEFPKEGPSILRIQQVVRGDSAAYFCASSPPGANEKLFFGSGTQLSVL.

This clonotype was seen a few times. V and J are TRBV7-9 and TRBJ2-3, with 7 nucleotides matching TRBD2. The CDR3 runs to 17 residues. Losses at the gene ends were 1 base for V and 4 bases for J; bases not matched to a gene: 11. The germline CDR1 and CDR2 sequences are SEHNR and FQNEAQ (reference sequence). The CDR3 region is CASSLVPVREGADTQYF. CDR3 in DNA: TGTGCCAGCAGCTTAGTTCCGGTCAGGGAGGGAGCAGATACGCAGTATTTT.

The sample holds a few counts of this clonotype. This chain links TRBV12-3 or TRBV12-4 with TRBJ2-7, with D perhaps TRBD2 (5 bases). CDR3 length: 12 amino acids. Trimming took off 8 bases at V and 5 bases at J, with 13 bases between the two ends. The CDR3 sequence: CASAEGWNEQYF. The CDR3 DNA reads TGTGCCAGCGCCGAGGGTTGGAACGAGCAGTACTTC.

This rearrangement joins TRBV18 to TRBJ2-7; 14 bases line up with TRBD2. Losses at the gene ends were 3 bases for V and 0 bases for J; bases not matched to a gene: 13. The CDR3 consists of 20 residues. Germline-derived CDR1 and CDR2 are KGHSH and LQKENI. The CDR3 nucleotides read TGTGCCAGCTCACCTCGGGGGACTAGCGGGAGTGAGGAAAGCTCCTACGAGCAGTACTTC. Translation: CASSPRGTSGSEESSYEQYF.

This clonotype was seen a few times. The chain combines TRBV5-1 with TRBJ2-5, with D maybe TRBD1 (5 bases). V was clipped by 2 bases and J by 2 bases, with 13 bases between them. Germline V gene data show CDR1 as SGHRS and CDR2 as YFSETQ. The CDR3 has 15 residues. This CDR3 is CASSFFRAFQETQYF. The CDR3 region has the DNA TGCGCCAGCAGCTTCTTCAGGGCTTTTCAAGAGACCCAGTACTTC.

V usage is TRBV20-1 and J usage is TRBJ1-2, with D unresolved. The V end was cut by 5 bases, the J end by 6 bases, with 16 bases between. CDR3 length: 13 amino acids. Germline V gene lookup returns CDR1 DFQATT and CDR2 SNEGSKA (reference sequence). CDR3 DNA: TGCAGTGCTCCGCGGAGAGGGCGACATGGCTACACCTTC. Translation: CSAPRRGRHGYTF.

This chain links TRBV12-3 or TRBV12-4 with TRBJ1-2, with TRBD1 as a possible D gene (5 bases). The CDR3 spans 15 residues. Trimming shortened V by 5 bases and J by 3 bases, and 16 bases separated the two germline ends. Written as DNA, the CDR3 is TGTGCCAGCAGTGTGGATCGTGGGGGTTACTATGGCTACACCTTC. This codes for CASSVDRGGYYGYTF.

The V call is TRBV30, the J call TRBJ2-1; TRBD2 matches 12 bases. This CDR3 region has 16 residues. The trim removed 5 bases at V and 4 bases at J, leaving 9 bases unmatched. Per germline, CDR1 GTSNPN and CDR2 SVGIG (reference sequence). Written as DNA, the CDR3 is TGTGCCTGGGTCCCACTAGCGGGAGGATTTTACAATGAGCAGTTCTTC. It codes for CAWVPLAGGFYNEQFF.

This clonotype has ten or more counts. The CDR3 loop reads CASSLGLAHNEQFF. The CDR3 region has the DNA TGTGCCAGCAGCTTGGGACTAGCGCACAATGAGCAGTTCTTC. The chain recombines TRBV5-6 with TRBJ2-1; 8 nucleotides line up with TRBD2. Trimming cost V 0 bases and J 5 bases; bases outside gene matches: 1. Germline lookup yields CDR1 SGHDT and CDR2 YYEEEE. The CDR3 has 14 residues.

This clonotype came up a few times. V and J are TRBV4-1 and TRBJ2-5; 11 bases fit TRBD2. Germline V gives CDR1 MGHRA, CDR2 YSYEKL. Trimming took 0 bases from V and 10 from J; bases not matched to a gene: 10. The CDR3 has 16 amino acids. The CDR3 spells CASSQEELAGDLNQYF. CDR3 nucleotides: TGCGCCAGCAGCCAAGAGGAACTAGCGGGGGATTTGAACCAGTACTTC.

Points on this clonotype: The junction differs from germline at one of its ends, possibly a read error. CDR3 sequence (DNA): TGTGCCAGCAGCTTAACGCCGGGCACAGGGACCTACGATGAGCAGTTCTTC. Its translation is CASSLTPGTGTYDEQFF. The J gene is TRBJ2-1, the V gene TRBV7-3, with a tentative D call TRBD1 (6 bases). Germline V CDR1 and CDR2: SGHTA, FQGTGA. There are 17 residues in the CDR3. The whole variable domain, remainder taken from reference TRBV7-3 and TRBJ2-1, is GAGVSQTPSNKVTEKGKYVELRCDPISGHTALYWYRQSLGQGPEFLIYFQGTGAADDSGLPNDRFFAVRPEGSVSTLKIQRTERGDSAVYLCASSLTPGTGTYDEQFFGPGTRLTVL.

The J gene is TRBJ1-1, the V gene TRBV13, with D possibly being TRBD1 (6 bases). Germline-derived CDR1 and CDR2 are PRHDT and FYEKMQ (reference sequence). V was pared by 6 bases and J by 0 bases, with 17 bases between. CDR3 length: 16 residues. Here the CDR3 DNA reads TGTGCCAGCAGACCCTTAGGGGGAACGGTGAACACTGAAGCTTTCTTT. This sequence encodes CASRPLGGTVNTEAFF.

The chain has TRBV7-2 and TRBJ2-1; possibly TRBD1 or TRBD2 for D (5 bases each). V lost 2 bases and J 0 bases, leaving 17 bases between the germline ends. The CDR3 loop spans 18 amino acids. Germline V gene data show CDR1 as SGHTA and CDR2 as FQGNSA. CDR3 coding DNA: TGTGCCAGCAGCTTACCCAGCGGAGACAGTTACTCCTACAATGAGCAGTTCTTC. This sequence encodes CASSLPSGDSYSYNEQFF.

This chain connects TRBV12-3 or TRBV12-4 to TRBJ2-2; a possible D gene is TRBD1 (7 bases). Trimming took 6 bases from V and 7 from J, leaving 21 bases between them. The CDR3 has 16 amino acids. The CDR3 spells CASSPGASGGYGELFF. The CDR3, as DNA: TGTGCCAGCAGCCCCGGGGCCTCAGGGGGGTACGGGGAGCTGTTTTTT.

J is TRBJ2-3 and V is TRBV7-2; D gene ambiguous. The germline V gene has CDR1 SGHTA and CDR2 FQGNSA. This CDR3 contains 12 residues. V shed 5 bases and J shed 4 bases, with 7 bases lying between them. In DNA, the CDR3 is TGTGCCAGCAGCATGAGTTCAGATACGCAGTATTTT. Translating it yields CASSMSSDTQYF.

CDR3 sequence reads: CSAAPGRGNQPQHF. The CDR3 DNA sequence: TGCAGTGCTGCCCCCGGACGGGGCAATCAGCCCCAGCATTTT. This chain links TRBV20-1 with TRBJ1-5; D not resolved. The germline V and J ends were trimmed by 5 bases and 2 bases, with 13 bases remaining between them. CDR3 length: 14 amino acids. Germline V gene sequence: CDR1 DFQATT, CDR2 SNEGSKA (reference sequence).

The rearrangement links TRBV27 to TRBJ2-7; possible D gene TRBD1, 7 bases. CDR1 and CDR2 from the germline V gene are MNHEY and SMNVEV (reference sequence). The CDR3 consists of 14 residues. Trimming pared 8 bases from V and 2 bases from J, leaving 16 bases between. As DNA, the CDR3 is TGTGCCAGCGGCTCTCAGGGGGGCACCTACGAGCAGTACTTC. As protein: CASGSQGGTYEQYF.

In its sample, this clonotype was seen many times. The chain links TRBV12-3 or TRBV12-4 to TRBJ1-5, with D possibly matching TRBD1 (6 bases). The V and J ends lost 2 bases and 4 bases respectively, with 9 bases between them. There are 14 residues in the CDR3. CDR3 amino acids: CASSLTGWNQPQHF. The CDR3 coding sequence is TGTGCCAGCAGTTTAACAGGGTGGAATCAGCCCCAGCATTTT.

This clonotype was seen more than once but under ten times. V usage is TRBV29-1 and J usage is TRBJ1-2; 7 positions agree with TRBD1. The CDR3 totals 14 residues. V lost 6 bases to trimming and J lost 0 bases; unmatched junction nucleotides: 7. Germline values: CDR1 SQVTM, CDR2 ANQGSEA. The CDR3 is CSVHRGLANYGYTF. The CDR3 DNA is TGCAGCGTACACAGGGGCCTAGCTAACTATGGCTACACCTTC.

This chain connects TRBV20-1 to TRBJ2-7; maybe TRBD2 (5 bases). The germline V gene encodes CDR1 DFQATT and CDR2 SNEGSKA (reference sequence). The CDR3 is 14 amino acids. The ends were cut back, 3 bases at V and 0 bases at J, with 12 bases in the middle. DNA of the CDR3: TGCAGTGCTAGGCGTGAGGGCATCTCCTACGAGCAGTACTTC. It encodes CSARREGISYEQYF.

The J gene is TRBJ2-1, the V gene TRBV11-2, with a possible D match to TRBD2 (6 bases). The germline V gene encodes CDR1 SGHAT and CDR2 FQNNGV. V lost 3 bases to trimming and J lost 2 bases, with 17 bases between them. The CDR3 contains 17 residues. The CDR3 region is CASSFIGTSLTYNEQFF. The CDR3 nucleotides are TGTGCCAGCAGCTTTATCGGAACTAGCCTTACCTACAATGAGCAGTTCTTC. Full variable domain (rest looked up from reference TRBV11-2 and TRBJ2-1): EAGVAQSPRYKIIEKRQSVAFWCNPISGHATLYWYQQILGQGPKLLIQFQNNGVVDDSQLPKDRFSAERLKGVDSTLKIQPAKLEDSAVYLCASSFIGTSLTYNEQFFGPGTRLTVL.

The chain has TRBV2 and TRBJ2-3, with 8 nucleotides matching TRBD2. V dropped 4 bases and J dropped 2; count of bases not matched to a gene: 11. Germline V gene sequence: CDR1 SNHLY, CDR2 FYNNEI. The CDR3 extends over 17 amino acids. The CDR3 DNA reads TGTGCCAGCAGTGGGACCTCTGCGGGGGGATCCACAGATACGCAGTATTTT. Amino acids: CASSGTSAGGSTDTQYF.

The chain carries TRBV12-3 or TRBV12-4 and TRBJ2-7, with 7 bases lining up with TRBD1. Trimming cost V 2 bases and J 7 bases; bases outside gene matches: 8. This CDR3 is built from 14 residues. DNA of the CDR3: TGTGCCAGCAGTTTACAACAGGGGAGTGGGGAGCAGTACTTC. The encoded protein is CASSLQQGSGEQYF.

The CDR3 is CASRGPKPQYF. CDR3 nucleotide sequence: TGTGCCAGCAGGGGGCCGAAGCCCCAGTACTTC. The chain uses TRBV2 and TRBJ2-5, with D possibly being TRBD1 (5 bases). V was cut by 6 bases and J by 9 bases, with 11 bases left in between. The CDR3 spans 11 residues. CDR1 is SNHLY and CDR2 is FYNNEI in the germline V gene.